This TCR beta chain was profiled in a study of T-cell memory formation after mild COVID-19. The overall study: Across donors, TCR clusters were largely donor specific.

A single record per CDR3 protein comes from TCRdb applying MiXCR to the 5' RACE reads. The sample lists some 150,000 distinct CDR3 sequences; approximately 6% were seen once. The sample holds a few counts of this clonotype. What it binds is unknown. The CDR3 is 16 amino acids. In germline, CDR1 is SGHRS, CDR2 YFSETQ. The J segment lost 6 bases and the V segment lost 1 base, leaving 8 bases of the junction unmatched. General study points: While clones contracting from day 15 to 85 were balanced between CD4 and CD8, later expanders leaned CD4+. The study found contracting CD4+ clones mainly in CM and EM and contracting CD8+ clones in EMRA.

This chain connects TRBV5-1 to TRBJ2-2, with TRBD2 matching 8 bases. This TCR derives from an adult woman who had mild COVID-19 (a few samples of this study predate the infection). Cell type and time point are not known. Sequenced input: PBMCs or a T cell subset sorted from them (not recorded which). CDR3 protein: CASSLLQAGVPGELFF. As DNA, the CDR3 is TGCGCCAGCAGCTTGTTACAAGCGGGGGTTCCCGGGGAGCTGTTTTTT.